The next 23 T cell receptor beta chains were all read from a single sample in a study of cytomegalovirus exposure and HLA in healthy donors. The PCR employed 60 Vbeta primers together with 13 Jbeta primers. Only in-frame clones appear in the TCRdb table, and some are missing; sequencing was by immunoSEQ multiplex PCR. The sample has 85,000 to 120,000 clones; 83% are singletons. Material: PBMCs. These receptors came from a man between 40 and 49 years old in good health and CMV-seronegative.

This clone appeared a single time. The rearrangement uses TRBV7-9 and TRBJ2-5; 8 nucleotides line up with TRBD1. V dropped 6 bases and J dropped 1; count of bases not matched to a gene: 7. This CDR3 is built from 15 residues. Germline CDR1 is SEHNR and CDR2 is FQNEAQ (reference sequence). CDR3 amino acids: CASRQGQALQETQYF. CDR3 nucleotide sequence: TGTGCCAGCAGGCAGGGACAGGCCCTCCAAGAGACCCAGTACTTC.

This chain links TRBV9 with TRBJ2-7, with unresolved D. Trimming cost V 0 bases and J 8 bases, with 15 bases left between them. CDR3 length: 14 residues. Germline V gene lookup returns CDR1 SGDLS and CDR2 YYNGEE. CDR3 nucleotide sequence: TGTGCCAGCAGCGTAGAGGATTTTTTTGGGCAGCAGTACTTC. Protein product: CASSVEDFFGQQYF.

The chain couples TRBV6-5 to TRBJ1-2, with 7 bases fitting TRBD1. CDR3 length: 12 amino acids. The J segment lost 8 bases and the V segment lost 5 bases, leaving 5 bases of the junction unmatched. Per germline, CDR1 MNHEY and CDR2 SVGAGI. The CDR3 spells CASSPWTGGYTF. CDR3 nucleotide sequence: TGTGCCAGCAGTCCTTGGACAGGAGGCTACACCTTC.

V gene TRBV6-6 combines with J gene TRBJ2-6, with D maybe TRBD2 (5 bases). The CDR3 loop spans 16 amino acids. The germline V and J ends were trimmed by 1 base and 3 bases, with 10 bases remaining between them. Germline CDR1 and CDR2: MNHNY and SVGAGI (reference sequence). CDR3 sequence (DNA): TGTGCCAGCAGTTACTTTCCGGGAAATGGGGCCAACGTCCTGACTTTC. It encodes CASSYFPGNGANVLTF.

This chain's CDR3 is CASSKGVQETQYF. DNA for the CDR3: TGCGCCAGCAGCAAGGGAGTCCAAGAGACCCAGTACTTC. The chain joins TRBV5-1 to TRBJ2-5, with D possibly being TRBD2 (5 bases). The CDR3 has 13 amino acids. Trimming stripped 4 bases from V and 1 base from J, with 8 bases between. Germline V gives CDR1 SGHRS, CDR2 YFSETQ.

The V call is TRBV4-1, the J call TRBJ2-1, with D perhaps TRBD2 (6 bases). The V and J ends lost 0 bases and 4 bases respectively, with 16 bases between them. The CDR3 consists of 17 residues. CDR1 is MGHRA and CDR2 is YSYEKL in the germline V gene. The CDR3 reads CASSQDLPWRGYNEQFF. The CDR3 DNA reads as TGCGCCAGCAGCCAAGATTTGCCCTGGAGGGGTTACAATGAGCAGTTCTTC.

The chain combines TRBV7-8 with TRBJ1-1; 7 bases map to TRBD1. Per germline, CDR1 SGHVS and CDR2 FQNEAQ. The CDR3 is 14 residues long. Losses at the gene ends were 8 bases for V and 1 base for J; bases not matched to a gene: 7. The CDR3 loop reads CASGTRGTNTEAFF. The CDR3 region has the DNA TGTGCCAGCGGAACCAGGGGGACGAACACTGAAGCTTTCTTT.

This chain joins TRBV11-2 and TRBJ2-1, with TRBD2 as a possible D gene (6 bases). In germline, CDR1 is SGHAT, CDR2 FQNNGV. The CDR3 extends over 16 amino acids. V was cut by 2 bases and J by 0 bases, with 11 bases left in between. The DNA of the CDR3 is TGTGCCAGCAGCTTATCCGGGGGTTACTCCTACAATGAGCAGTTCTTC. This translates into CASSLSGGYSYNEQFF.

The V gene is TRBV10-3, the J gene TRBJ1-1, with D possibly TRBD1 on 6 matching bases. CDR3 length equals 14 residues. Germline loops: CDR1 ENHRY, CDR2 SYGVKD. Deletions cut 0 bases from V and 4 bases from J, with 9 bases between. The CDR3, as DNA: TGTGCCATCAGTGAGTCGACAGGTGGCACTGAAGCTTTCTTT. Its translation: CAISESTGGTEAFF.

The chain joins TRBV7-8 to TRBJ1-1; D gene unclear. Trimming removed 4 bases from V and 0 bases from J, with 6 bases in between. This CDR3 has 13 residues. Germline CDR1 SGHVS, CDR2 FQNEAQ. The CDR3 coding sequence is TGTGCCAGCAGCTCGCGGATGAACACTGAAGCTTTCTTT. This codes for CASSSRMNTEAFF.

The genes are TRBV9 and TRBJ2-1; weak D call: TRBD2 (5 bases). CDR1 and CDR2 from the germline V gene are SGDLS and YYNGEE. The CDR3 extends over 15 amino acids. Trimming pared 4 bases from V and 5 bases from J, leaving 16 bases between. The CDR3 reads CASSPFEGTHNEQFF. The DNA of the CDR3 is TGTGCCAGCAGCCCCTTTGAGGGTACCCACAATGAGCAGTTCTTC.

The sample holds one count of this clone. The rearrangement uses TRBV7-2 and TRBJ2-7, with TRBD1 identical over 10 bases. CDR3 length: 16 residues. The ends lost 5 bases at V and 3 bases at J; junction bases unmatched: 10. Germline loops: CDR1 SGHTA, CDR2 FQGNSA. The CDR3 nucleotides are TGTGCCAGCAGCCTCCAGGGGGGACAGGGGTACTACGAGCAGTACTTC. Translated, it gives CASSLQGGQGYYEQYF.

This rearrangement joins TRBV6-1 to TRBJ1-1; D is unclear. V was pared by 8 bases and J by 2 bases, with 15 bases between. This CDR3 spans 14 amino acids. CDR1 MNHNS and CDR2 SASEGT come from the germline V gene. CDR3 sequence: CASLGPRANTEAFF. CDR3 DNA: TGTGCCAGCCTAGGACCGAGGGCAAACACTGAAGCTTTCTTT.

This chain joins TRBV29-1 and TRBJ2-3; 7 bases are a match to TRBD1. V dropped 5 bases and J dropped 4; count of bases not matched to a gene: 3. CDR3 length: 12 residues. Germline V gives CDR1 SQVTM, CDR2 ANQGSEA. The CDR3 region has the DNA TGCAGCGTTCGGACAGGTCCAGATACGCAGTATTTT. It encodes CSVRTGPDTQYF.

J is TRBJ2-1 and V is TRBV4-3; TRBD2 matches at 9 bases. The CDR3 contains 15 residues. Germline trimming cut 4 bases from V and 5 bases from J; bases unmatched to any gene: 6. CDR1 LGHNA and CDR2 YSLEER come from the germline V gene. CDR3 sequence: CASSRLTSGHNEQFF. The CDR3 DNA follows: TGCGCCAGCAGCCGATTGACTAGCGGACACAATGAGCAGTTCTTC.

The genes are TRBV12-2 and TRBJ2-1; the table assigns TRBD1, which was not confirmed against the DNA. TRBV12-2 is a recognized pseudogene. The CDR3 runs 17 residues. In nucleotides, the CDR3 is TGTGCAAGTCGCTTAGCTTTGGGACAGGGACTGTGCAATGAGCAGTTCTTC. It codes for CASRLALGQGLCNEQFF.

CDR3 DNA: TGTGCCAGCTCACCTCCCGACAGGGTTAACTATGGCTACACCTTC. As protein: CASSPPDRVNYGYTF. J is TRBJ1-2 and V is TRBV18, with 7 bases lining up with TRBD1. After removal of 3 bases from V and 1 base from J, the junction contained 5 bases not matched to a gene. CDR1 KGHSH and CDR2 LQKENI come from the germline V gene. The CDR3 extends over 15 amino acids.

The rearrangement uses TRBV7-2 and TRBJ2-7; 9 bases match TRBD1. J gave up 7 bases and V 5 bases, and 9 bases lay outside the gene matches. Germline lookup yields CDR1 SGHTA and CDR2 FQGNSA. The CDR3 runs to 14 residues. This chain's CDR3 is CASSRTGEWGEQYF. CDR3 nucleotides: TGTGCCAGCAGCCGGACAGGGGAATGGGGGGAGCAGTACTTC.

This clone was recorded a few times. The rearrangement uses TRBV7-8 and TRBJ1-1; no clear D. The V end lost 1 base, the J end lost 4 bases, and 7 bases lay between the germline ends. CDR3 length: 13 amino acids. Germline assignment: CDR1 SGHVS and CDR2 FQNEAQ. CDR3 loop: CASSLGAGTEAFF. The CDR3 DNA sequence: TGTGCCAGCAGCTTAGGGGCGGGCACTGAAGCTTTCTTT.

V usage is TRBV7-3 and J usage is TRBJ1-1; D is unresolved. V was cut by 4 bases and J by 1 base, with 7 bases left in between. CDR3 size: 13 residues. Germline lookup yields CDR1 SGHTA and CDR2 FQGTGA. The CDR3 DNA is TGTGCCAGCAGCTCCCCCCAGAACACTGAAGCTTTCTTT. Protein product: CASSSPQNTEAFF.

The CDR3 loop reads CASSQDSKGTGYEKLFF. In DNA form, the CDR3 reads TGCGCCAGCAGCCAAGATTCGAAAGGGACAGGGTATGAAAAACTGTTTTTT. This sequence joins TRBV4-3 and TRBJ1-4, with TRBD1 identical over 9 bases. There are 17 residues in the CDR3. With 0 bases clipped from V and 6 bases from J, the junction kept 8 bases outside the gene matches. Germline CDR1 reads LGHNA; CDR2 reads YSLEER.

This clone has a single count. DNA of the CDR3: TGTGCCAGCAGGTACAGGGCCTCAGAGACCCAGTACTTC. As protein: CASRYRASETQYF. This chain uses TRBV7-3 with TRBJ2-5; possibly TRBD1 for D (6 bases). CDR1 SGHTA and CDR2 FQGTGA come from the germline V gene. Trimming took off 6 bases at V and 4 bases at J, with 12 bases between the two ends. This CDR3 comprises 13 residues.

CDR3 DNA sequence: TGTGCCACCAGCAGAGACCAGGGACACGGGGAGCTGTTTTTT. Protein: CATSRDQGHGELFF. The V gene is TRBV15, the J gene TRBJ2-2, with D perhaps matching TRBD1 (6 bases). V lost 0 bases, J lost 7 bases, and 9 bases lay in between. This CDR3 comprises 14 residues. The germline V gene has CDR1 LNHNV and CDR2 YYDKDF (reference sequence).